This TCR beta chain derives from a study of Ad26.COV2.S vaccination and SARS-CoV-2 variants. Study information: COV1001, an Ad26.COV2.S trial, supplied this vaccine-arm donor. The authors gave Ad26.COV2.S intramuscularly, either once or twice 56 days apart. Study-level points and caveats: It was vaccine recipients, not placebo recipients, who had the higher spike-specific TCR breadth. Marked by substantial breadth, spike-specific CD8+ and CD4+ T cell responses were reportedly seen after vaccination.

Comments on this clone: Antigen specificity is unknown.

Treatment denoted: about 20 received Ad26.COV2.S at low or high dose, single or two shots; several received placebo; per-sample allocation not given. Material that was analyzed had been drawn on day 63 after the first vaccine or placebo injection. This table comes from immunoSEQ multiplex PCR, and its TCRdb copy is limited to in-frame clones, with some not included. The sample has over 400,000 clones, approximately 92% seen once. J was trimmed by 6 bases and V by 5 bases; bases with no gene match: 5. Germline assignment: CDR1 SGDLS and CDR2 YYNGEE. CDR3 length: 14 amino acids. The sequencing used peripheral blood, collected in a trial of Ad26.COV2.S vaccine versus placebo. This sequence joins TRBV9 and TRBJ2-2; 9 bases map to TRBD1. This TCR was recovered from a person aged 18 to 59 who received the Ad26.COV2.S COVID-19 vaccine or a placebo. The chain's CDR3 is CASRGDRAAGELFF. CDR3 bases: TGTGCCAGCAGGGGGGACAGGGCGGCCGGGGAGCTGTTTTTT.